This T cell receptor beta chain emerged from a study of technical replicates of blood from a handful of donors. CDR1 and CDR2 (germline): LGHNA, YNFKEQ. V lost 3 bases, J lost 11 bases, and 16 bases lay in between. The CDR3 contains 13 residues. Generated by immunoSEQ multiplex PCR, the TCRdb table keeps only in-frame clones and is missing some. The sample lists around 50,000 clones; roughly 92% were seen once. The TCR was taken from a human donor in good health. Some clones in this sample may be carry-over from other donors' samples. The chain combines TRBV4-2 with TRBJ1-1; maybe TRBD1 (6 bases). The sequenced sample consisted of PBMCs. CDR3 nucleotide sequence: TGTGCCAGCAGCCATCAAACAGGGTCGGGGGCTTTCTTT. It encodes CASSHQTGSGAFF.